This T cell receptor beta chain emerged from a study of cytomegalovirus exposure and HLA in healthy donors. The PCR ran on 60 Vbeta and 13 Jbeta primers. Assay: immunoSEQ multiplex PCR; the TCRdb copy retains only in-frame clones and omits some. Of about 160,000 clones listed, 65% to 85% were seen once; the top ten hold around 5.8%. This CDR3 is built from 13 residues. Germline V gene lookup returns CDR1 SGHRS and CDR2 YFSETQ. V shed 3 bases and J shed 4 bases, with 10 bases lying between them. The material sequenced was PBMCs. The chain couples TRBV5-1 to TRBJ2-5; D may be TRBD2 (7 bases). The clonotype comes from a male donor in good health and CMV-seropositive. The CDR3 sequence is CASSWGGGETQYF. Here the CDR3 DNA reads TGCGCCAGCAGCTGGGGAGGGGGAGAGACCCAGTACTTC. Full variable domain (remainder filled in from reference TRBV5-1 and TRBJ2-5): KAGVTQTPRYLIKTRGQQVTLSCSPISGHRSVSWYQQTPGQGLQFLFEYFSETQRNKGNFPGRFSGRQFSNSRSEMNVSTLELGDSALYLCASSWGGGETQYFGPGTRLLVL.